The next 5 T cell receptor beta chains were all read from a single sample in a study of blood T cell repertoires in COVID-19. Assay: immunoSEQ multiplex PCR; the TCRdb copy retains only in-frame clones and omits some. The sample shows some 94,000 clones, 87% of them seen only once. The source material was peripheral blood. Receptor source: a woman aged 55-69 years with COVID-19, enrolled during active disease.

This clone came up once. In the same sample, other DNA sequences code for this CDR3. V gene TRBV19 combines with J gene TRBJ2-1; 9 positions agree with TRBD1. In germline, CDR1 is LNHDA, CDR2 SQIVND (reference sequence). V trimming: 6 bases; J trimming: 7 bases; junction bases outside the gene matches: 4. This CDR3 is 13 amino acids long. CDR3 bases: TGTGCCAGTAGCACGGACAGGGGAAATGAGCAGTTCTTC. This sequence encodes CASSTDRGNEQFF.

The chain joins TRBV7-2 to TRBJ2-3; 7 bases agree with TRBD2. The CDR3 loop spans 16 amino acids. After removal of 1 base from V and 2 bases from J, the junction contained 6 bases not matched to a gene. Germline CDR1 is SGHTA and CDR2 is FQGNSA. The CDR3 sequence is CASSLVGSGATDTQYF. DNA of the CDR3: TGTGCCAGCAGCTTAGTCGGCAGCGGGGCCACAGATACGCAGTATTTT.

The chain employs TRBV2 and TRBJ2-2; D is unresolved. The CDR3 has 14 residues. Germline V gives CDR1 SNHLY, CDR2 FYNNEI. V lost 6 bases, J lost 3 bases, and 11 bases lay in between. The chain's CDR3 is CASSFNGYTGELFF. The CDR3 region has the DNA TGTGCCAGCAGCTTTAACGGGTACACCGGGGAGCTGTTTTTT.

V is TRBV30 and J is TRBJ1-5, with 11 bases lining up with TRBD1. Germline V CDR1 and CDR2: GTSNPN, SVGIG (reference sequence). The CDR3 has 14 amino acids. Unmatched junction bases numbered 6, after V lost 7 bases and J lost 4 bases. The CDR3 loop reads CAFQGTGGNQPQHF. The CDR3 DNA follows: TGTGCCTTTCAGGGGACAGGGGGTAATCAGCCCCAGCATTTT.

V gene TRBV9 combines with J gene TRBJ2-3, with D possibly TRBD2 on 6 matching bases. V lost 2 bases and J lost 3, with 13 bases in between. CDR1 SGDLS and CDR2 YYNGEE come from the germline V gene. This CDR3 has 15 amino acids. CDR3 loop: CASSVGGRGTDTQYF. CDR3 sequence (DNA): TGTGCCAGCAGCGTGGGGGGTCGTGGGACAGATACGCAGTATTTT.